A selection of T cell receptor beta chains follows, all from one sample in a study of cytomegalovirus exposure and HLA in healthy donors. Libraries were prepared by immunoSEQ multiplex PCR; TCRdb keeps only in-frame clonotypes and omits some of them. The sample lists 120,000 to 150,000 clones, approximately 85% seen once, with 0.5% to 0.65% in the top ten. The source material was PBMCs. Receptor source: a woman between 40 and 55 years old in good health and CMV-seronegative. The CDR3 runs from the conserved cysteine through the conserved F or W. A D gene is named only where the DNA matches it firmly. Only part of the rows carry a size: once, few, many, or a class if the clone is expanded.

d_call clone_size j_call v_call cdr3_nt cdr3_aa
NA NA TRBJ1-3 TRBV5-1 TGCGCCAGCAGCCTCCCGGGGAAGGGAGGAAACACCATATATTTT CASSLPGKGGNTIYF
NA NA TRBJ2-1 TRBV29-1 TGCAGCGATCATTCTTGGTCGGGGAATGAGCAGTTCTTC CSDHSWSGNEQFF
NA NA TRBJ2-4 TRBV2 TGTGCCAGCAGTGAACCTGGAGAACTAGCCAAAAACATTCAGTACTTC CASSEPGELAKNIQYF
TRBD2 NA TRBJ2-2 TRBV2 TGTGCCAGCAGTGTGGGCAGCGGGAGGACCGGGGAGCTGTTTTTT CASSVGSGRTGELFF
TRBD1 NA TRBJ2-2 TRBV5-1 TGCGCCAGCAGCTTACTCGGGACAGGGGATGAGGAGCTGTTTTTT CASSLLGTGDEELFF
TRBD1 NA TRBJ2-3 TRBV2 TGTGCCAGCAGTGATGGACAGGGCACAGATACGCAGTATTTT CASSDGQGTDTQYF
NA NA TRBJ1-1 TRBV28 TGTGCCAGCACCTCTTCATCAGGGAACACTGAAGCTTTCTTT CASTSSSGNTEAFF
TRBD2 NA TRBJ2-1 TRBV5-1 TGCGCCAGCGCCCGGGAGGAGGATGAGCAGTTCTTC CASAREEDEQFF
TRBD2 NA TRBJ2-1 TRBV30 TGTGCCTGGAGCCGGTACGGGGGAGGGCCGCCCCCCTACAATGAGCAGTTCTTC CAWSRYGGGPPPYNEQFF
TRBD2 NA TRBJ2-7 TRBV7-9 TGTGCCAGCAGCCCCGGACTAGTGGGCTACGAGCAGTACTTC CASSPGLVGYEQYF
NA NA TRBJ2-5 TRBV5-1 TGCGCCAGCAGCTTCCGGGTCCAAGAGACCCAGTACTTC CASSFRVQETQYF
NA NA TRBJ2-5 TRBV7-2 TGTGCCAGCAGCCCACAGGACCTGTTTGGGCAAGAGACCCAGTACTTC CASSPQDLFGQETQYF
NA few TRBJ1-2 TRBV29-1 TGCAGCGTTGAACTACAGGACCGCTACACCTTC CSVELQDRYTF
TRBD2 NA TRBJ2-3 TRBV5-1 TGCGCCAGCAGCTTGGCCTATAGCGGGGGGGGACTGGATACGCAGTATTTT CASSLAYSGGGLDTQYF
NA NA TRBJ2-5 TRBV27 TGTGCCAGCAGGCGACCGGGACTCCCGGGTTCCCAGTACTTC CASRRPGLPGSQYF
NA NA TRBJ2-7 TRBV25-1 TGTGCCAGCAAGGCCGGGGGGCTCTCCTACGAGCAGTACTTC CASKAGGLSYEQYF
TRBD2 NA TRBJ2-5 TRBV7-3 TGTGCCAGCAGGCGGACTAGCTCCGAAGAGACCCAGTACTTC CASRRTSSEETQYF
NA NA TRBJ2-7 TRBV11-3 TGTGCCAGCGGTCCTTGGACAGCGGTGCGATCCGACGAGCAGTACTTC CASGPWTAVRSDEQYF
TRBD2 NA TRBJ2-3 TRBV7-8 TGTGCCAGCAACCATAGCGGGAGAGCAGATACGCAGTATTTT CASNHSGRADTQYF
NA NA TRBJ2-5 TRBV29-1 TGCAGCGTTGTACGGGGGTCGGGGGAGACCCAGTACTTC CSVVRGSGETQYF
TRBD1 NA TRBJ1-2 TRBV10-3 TGTGCCATCAGACCCGGACAGGGTTATGGCTACACCTTC CAIRPGQGYGYTF
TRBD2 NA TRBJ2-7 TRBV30 TGTGCCTGGAGTGGGGGACTAGCGGCCGGCGAGCAGTACTTC CAWSGGLAAGEQYF